This T cell receptor (beta chain) was recovered during a study of blood T cells in healthy people across ages. Combining a sample-barcoded 5' primer with a J-beta primer mix, a second PCR ran for roughly 7 to 11 cycles. Every single cDNA molecule received a tag from a template-switch adaptor with 12 random nucleotides. TCRdb ran MiXCR on the 5' RACE reads and lists one entry per CDR3 protein. The sample yields about 730,000 distinct CDR3 sequences, roughly 41% seen once. Germline CDR1 is SQVTM and CDR2 is ANQGSEA. Trimming pared 5 bases from V and 3 bases from J, leaving 19 bases between. The CDR3 is 16 amino acids. Ranging in age from about 6 to 95, the donors were healthy Caucasian individuals from Russia. Collection of around 10 milliliters of peripheral blood was performed for each donor.

Sequencing was performed on blood. This clonotype originated in a woman aged 60 to 75 in good health. V and J are TRBV29-1 and TRBJ2-2; D might be TRBD2 (6 bases). The CDR3 DNA reads as TGCAGCGTTTCACCCCAGCCGGGGGTCGACACCGGGGAGCTGTTTTTT. This translates into CSVSPQPGVDTGELFF.